This T cell receptor beta chain was observed in a study of blood T cells in healthy people across ages. Together with a sample-barcoded 5' primer, a J-beta primer mix was included in a second PCR lasting roughly 6 to 12 cycles. Through a template-switch adaptor with 12 random nucleotides, each cDNA molecule received a tag. One entry per CDR3 protein results from TCRdb running MiXCR on the 5' RACE reads. The data show 800,000 to 1,300,000 distinct CDR3 sequences, 25% seen once. CDR3 length: 14 residues. CDR1 SGHTA and CDR2 FQGTGA come from the germline V gene. V lost 5 bases and J 4 bases, leaving 13 bases between the germline ends. There were at least 6 micrograms of total RNA extracted from every sample. A note on this clonotype: What it binds is not known.

Notes on the study in general: PBMCs were not sorted, which prevented a conclusive comparison of naive versus antigen-experienced cells.

A further study also used this sample, focusing on T cells of mothers and their children. As that study records: Related and unrelated pairs show TCR recombination output that thymic selection shapes similarly.

The sequence derives from a girl aged 2-10 years in good health. Sequenced material: blood. V is TRBV7-3 and J is TRBJ2-3; a weak D match, TRBD2 (7 bases). CDR3 region: CASSGGARADTQYF. In DNA, the CDR3 is TGTGCCAGCAGCGGGGGGGCGAGGGCAGATACGCAGTATTTT.